The rows below give T cell receptor beta chains drawn from one sample of a study of shared clonotypes between healthy human individuals. Repertoires were generated with immunoSEQ multiplex PCR, while TCRdb's copy carries only in-frame clones and drops some. The sample has roughly 1,600,000 clones; about 98.5% are singletons. What was sequenced was naive CD4+ T cells sorted from blood. The receptors derive from a man aged 25-45 years in good health. Each CDR3 is given with its conserved first and last residue.

J gene: TRBJ1-3; V gene: TRBV9; CDR3 protein: CASSVDDVAANTIYF
J gene: TRBJ1-5; V gene: TRBV6-1; CDR3 protein: CASTGDTSYQPQHF
J gene: TRBJ2-5; V gene: TRBV5-4; CDR3 protein: CASSLAGVQETQYF
J gene: TRBJ2-7; V gene: TRBV6-6; CDR3 protein: CAIRTGTKEQYF
J gene: TRBJ2-2; V gene: TRBV10-3; CDR3 protein: CASYDSLAGELFF
J gene: TRBJ2-1; V gene: TRBV5-1; CDR3 protein: CASSLGPAGASGEQFF
J gene: TRBJ2-5; V gene: TRBV28; CDR3 protein: CASSEAGKETQYF
J gene: TRBJ2-7; V gene: TRBV6-6; CDR3 protein: CASSSPGQGNYEQYF
J gene: TRBJ2-7; V gene: TRBV5-1; CDR3 protein: CASSLVGQGDHEQYF
J gene: TRBJ2-5; V gene: TRBV9; CDR3 protein: CASSESSGRAETQYF
J gene: TRBJ2-7; V gene: TRBV12-2; CDR3 protein: CASRPPWRSGADEQYF
J gene: TRBJ2-7; V gene: TRBV5-1; CDR3 protein: CASSTGTATYEQYF
J gene: TRBJ2-3; V gene: TRBV5-1; CDR3 protein: CASSLAGSTDTQYF
J gene: TRBJ1-1; V gene: TRBV11-1; CDR3 protein: CASTPYWGTDEAFF
J gene: TRBJ2-2; V gene: TRBV5-6; CDR3 protein: CASSYGRNTGELFF
J gene: TRBJ1-5; V gene: TRBV19; CDR3 protein: CASSIQRGRERGNQPQHF
J gene: TRBJ2-4; V gene: TRBV18; CDR3 protein: CASSPMGGNGKNIQYF
J gene: TRBJ2-7; V gene: TRBV30; CDR3 protein: CAWRDRDYEQYF
J gene: TRBJ2-5; V gene: TRBV23-1; CDR3 protein: CASTLRGHQETQYF
J gene: TRBJ1-1; V gene: TRBV29-1; CDR3 protein: CSVGRANTEAFF